This T cell receptor (beta chain) came from a study of T cells in Graves' hyperthyroidism and ophthalmopathy. Germline values: CDR1 DFQATT, CDR2 SNEGSKA (reference sequence). Trimming took 5 bases from V and 8 from J; bases not matched to a gene: 9. The CDR3 has 15 residues. It was RNA transcripts that yielded the amplified TCR beta CDR3 regions. Primed by the HTBI set, a first-round RT-PCR was run on the TCR CDR3. TCRdb reanalysed the multiplex PCR reads using MiXCR and keeps one entry per CDR3 protein. The data show hundreds of thousands of distinct CDR3 sequences, roughly 17% seen once. This clonotype was seen only a few times.

The chain uses TRBV20-1 and TRBJ2-2; 12 bases are shared with TRBD2. The source is a woman under 40 with Graves' hyperthyroidism. The sequenced sample consisted of blood. The CDR3 loop reads CSALTSGRYIGELFF. In DNA form, the CDR3 reads TGCAGTGCTTTGACTAGCGGGAGATATATTGGGGAGCTGTTTTTT.